Below, 24 T cell receptor beta chains from the same sample are listed, as sequenced in a study of OX40 agonist ivuxolimab in advanced cancers. Library preparation used the immunoSEQ multiplex PCR assay. Entries here come from immuneACCESS through TCRdb and include only in-frame sequences with V and J called. Some clones fail to appear in such tables; in the studies checked, an unresolved V gene covers under half of the shortfall, and the cause of the remainder is unknown. For this sample there are under 80,000 clones; 85% to 90% appear just once. About 8% of the sample is in the top ten clones. This specimen was CD4+ or CD8+ T cells sorted from blood, taken in a trial of the OX40 agonist ivuxolimab. The receptors come from an adult with an advanced solid tumor such as melanoma, head and neck, liver or kidney cancer.

The chain has TRBV5-1 and TRBJ1-1; D may be TRBD1 (6 bases). V lost 0 bases and J 4 bases, leaving 13 bases between the germline ends. Germline CDR1 is SGHRS and CDR2 is YFSETQ. The CDR3 sequence is 15 residues long. The CDR3 reads CASSLEAGVGTEAFF. The CDR3 DNA follows: TGCGCCAGCAGCTTGGAGGCAGGGGTGGGCACTGAAGCTTTCTTT.

CDR3 in DNA: TGTGCCAGCAGCTTAGGCGGGATCGGTTATGGCTACACCTTC. It encodes CASSLGGIGYGYTF. The V gene is TRBV7-9, the J gene TRBJ1-2; unclear D gene. The germline CDR1 and CDR2 sequences are SEHNR and FQNEAQ (reference sequence). Trimming removed 1 base from V and 5 bases from J, with 11 bases in between. The length of the CDR3 is 14 residues.

The chain combines TRBV5-1 with TRBJ1-1; possible D gene TRBD1, 5 bases. V dropped 2 bases and J dropped 0 bases, with 8 bases sitting between them. The CDR3 has 14 residues. Germline CDR1 SGHRS, CDR2 YFSETQ. CDR3 sequence: CASSFRGMNTEAFF. CDR3 DNA sequence: TGCGCCAGCAGCTTCCGGGGGATGAACACTGAAGCTTTCTTT. Combining the CDR3 with reference TRBV5-1 and TRBJ1-1 gives the whole variable domain KAGVTQTPRYLIKTRGQQVTLSCSPISGHRSVSWYQQTPGQGLQFLFEYFSETQRNKGNFPGRFSGRQFSNSRSEMNVSTLELGDSALYLCASSFRGMNTEAFFGQGTRLTVV.

The chain has TRBV18 and TRBJ2-5; the D is unclear. Germline V gives CDR1 KGHSH, CDR2 LQKENI. This CDR3 has 10 residues. Trimming shortened V by 4 bases and J by 4 bases, and 1 base separated the two germline ends. The CDR3 spells CASSLETQYF. The CDR3 bases are TGTGCCAGCTCACTAGAGACCCAGTACTTC.

The chain employs TRBV4-1 and TRBJ1-5; 7 bases are a match to TRBD1. CDR1 and CDR2 from the germline V gene are MGHRA and YSYEKL. The CDR3 is 13 residues long. Losses at the gene ends were 4 bases for V and 5 bases for J; bases not matched to a gene: 2. The CDR3 region is CASSLTGDQPQHF. The CDR3 DNA reads as TGCGCCAGCAGCCTTACAGGGGATCAGCCCCAGCATTTT.

The chain recombines TRBV25-1 with TRBJ2-5, with D possibly being TRBD2 (5 bases). CDR3 length equals 13 residues. Per germline, CDR1 MGHDK and CDR2 SYGVNS. V was trimmed by 7 bases and J by 10 bases, leaving 19 bases between them. The CDR3, as DNA: TGTGCCAGCACACCCCCAATGAACGGGATCCAGTACTTC. It is translated as CASTPPMNGIQYF.

The chain joins TRBV6-5 to TRBJ2-7; 11 bases are shared with TRBD2. This CDR3 comprises 15 residues. The V gene's germline CDR1 is MNHEY and CDR2 SVGAGI. V lost 0 bases, J lost 2 bases, and 0 bases stayed unmatched. CDR3 loop: CASSYSSGRAYEQYF. CDR3 nucleotides: TGTGCCAGCAGTTACTCTAGCGGGAGGGCCTACGAGCAGTACTTC.

This sequence joins TRBV7-2 and TRBJ1-5; TRBD1 matches at 7 bases. The CDR3 totals 15 residues. The J segment lost 3 bases and the V segment lost 4 bases, leaving 6 bases of the junction unmatched. Looked up from germline, CDR1 is SGHTA and CDR2 is FQGNSA. CDR3 in DNA: TGTGCCAGCAGCTCAGGGGGACGGAACAATCAGCCCCAGCATTTT. Residues: CASSSGGRNNQPQHF. Together with reference TRBV7-2 and TRBJ1-5, the CDR3 gives the full variable domain: GAGVSQSPSNKVTEKGKDVELRCDPISGHTALYWYRQSLGQGLEFLIYFQGNSAPDKSGLPSDRFSAERTGGSVSTLTIQRTQQEDSAVYLCASSSGGRNNQPQHFGDGTRLSIL.

This chain uses TRBV6-6 with TRBJ1-4; possibly TRBD1 for D (5 bases). The germline V gene encodes CDR1 MNHNY and CDR2 SVGAGI (reference sequence). CDR3 length: 15 amino acids. With 0 bases removed from V and 7 bases from J, the gap between germline ends came to 12 bases. The CDR3 loop is CASSYSGTGGEKLFF. CDR3 sequence (DNA): TGTGCCAGCAGTTACTCCGGGACCGGAGGTGAAAAACTGTTTTTT.

The chain's CDR3 is CASSESLTEAFF. CDR3 coding DNA: TGTGCCAGCAGTGAATCATTAACTGAAGCTTTCTTT. This chain uses TRBV25-1 with TRBJ1-1, with unresolved D. The germline V gene has CDR1 MGHDK and CDR2 SYGVNS. The length of the CDR3 is 12 residues. The ends were cut back, 1 base at V and 5 bases at J, with 5 bases in the middle.

V gene TRBV29-1 combines with J gene TRBJ2-6; D is possibly TRBD2 (5 bases). Germline CDR1 and CDR2: SQVTM and ANQGSEA. V lost 5 bases and J 13 bases, leaving 18 bases between the germline ends. This CDR3 is built from 13 residues. CDR3 amino acids: CSVQEARLGVLTF. In DNA form, the CDR3 reads TGCAGCGTTCAGGAGGCCCGGCTGGGAGTCCTGACTTTC. The variable domain in full, completed from reference TRBV29-1 and TRBJ2-6, reads SAVISQKPSRDICQRGTSLTIQCQVDSQVTMMFWYRQQPGQSLTLIATANQGSEATYESGFVIDKFPISRPNLTFSTLTVSNMSPEDSSIYLCSVQEARLGVLTFGAGSRLTVL.

The V and J genes are TRBV7-8 and TRBJ1-2, with 8 bases identical to TRBD1. The ends lost 5 bases at V and 2 bases at J; junction bases unmatched: 4. This CDR3 contains 14 residues. Germline CDR1 is SGHVS and CDR2 is FQNEAQ. The CDR3 region is CASSRQGLNYGYTF. CDR3 sequence (DNA): TGTGCCAGCAGCAGACAGGGGTTAAACTATGGCTACACCTTC.

This clone was seen just once. This chain uses TRBV19 with TRBJ1-2; D call uncertain. Germline lookup yields CDR1 LNHDA and CDR2 SQIVND (reference sequence). CDR3 length equals 15 residues. V lost 4 bases and J 2 bases, leaving 14 bases between the germline ends. DNA of the CDR3: TGTGCCAGTAGTACGCGGGCAGGCAGGAACTATGGCTACACCTTC. Its translation is CASSTRAGRNYGYTF.

The V gene is TRBV19, the J gene TRBJ2-6; 7 nucleotides line up with TRBD2. CDR3 length: 16 amino acids. Germline loops: CDR1 LNHDA, CDR2 SQIVND (reference sequence). Germline trimming cut 8 bases from V and 3 bases from J; bases unmatched to any gene: 10. DNA for the CDR3: TGTGCCAGTCAACCCGGAGCGGGGTTTGGGGCCAACGTCCTGACTTTC. Translated, it gives CASQPGAGFGANVLTF. Full variable domain (remainder filled in from reference TRBV19 and TRBJ2-6): DGGITQSPKYLFRKEGQNVTLSCEQNLNHDAMYWYRQDPGQGLRLIYYSQIVNDFQKGDIAEGYSVSREKKESFPLTVTSAQKNPTAFYLCASQPGAGFGANVLTFGAGSRLTVL.

The chain carries TRBV11-2 and TRBJ1-6; TRBD1 might be the D (6 bases). The V gene lost 9 bases and the J gene lost 8 bases, with 17 bases spanning the gap. This CDR3 region has 14 residues. The germline CDR1 and CDR2 sequences are SGHAT and FQNNGV. This chain's CDR3 is CASNREGGYSPLHF. CDR3 nucleotides: TGTGCCAGTAACAGGGAAGGAGGATATTCACCCCTCCACTTT. Drawing the rest from reference TRBV11-2 and TRBJ1-6, the complete variable domain is EAGVAQSPRYKIIEKRQSVAFWCNPISGHATLYWYQQILGQGPKLLIQFQNNGVVDDSQLPKDRFSAERLKGVDSTLKIQPAKLEDSAVYLCASNREGGYSPLHFGNGTRLTVT.

J is TRBJ1-5 and V is TRBV5-6; TRBD1 is a possible D gene (5 bases). This CDR3 spans 15 amino acids. Germline CDR1 SGHDT, CDR2 YYEEEE. V shed 0 bases and J shed 0 bases, with 7 bases lying between them. CDR3 sequence: CASSLEGDSNQPQHF. Here the CDR3 DNA reads TGTGCCAGCAGCTTGGAAGGGGATAGCAATCAGCCCCAGCATTTT.

The rearrangement uses TRBV7-2 and TRBJ2-3; 8 nucleotides match TRBD2. Trimming cost V 5 bases and J 4 bases; bases outside gene matches: 8. CDR1 is SGHTA and CDR2 is FQGNSA in the germline V gene. The CDR3 extends over 15 amino acids. The CDR3 protein is CASSRTSGEPDTQYF. For the CDR3, the DNA is TGTGCCAGCAGCCGAACTAGCGGAGAACCAGATACGCAGTATTTT.

The V and J genes are TRBV9 and TRBJ2-7, with TRBD1 matching 9 bases. The germline gives CDR1 SGDLS, CDR2 YYNGEE. The J segment lost 3 bases and the V segment lost 5 bases, leaving 9 bases of the junction unmatched. The CDR3 loop spans 15 amino acids. The CDR3 is CASSHTGGGFYEQYF. The DNA of the CDR3 is TGTGCCAGCAGTCACACAGGGGGCGGTTTCTACGAGCAGTACTTC. Based on the CDR3 plus reference TRBV9 and TRBJ2-7, the full variable domain is DSGVTQTPKHLITATGQRVTLRCSPRSGDLSVYWYQQSLDQGLQFLIQYYNGEERAKGNILERFSAQQFPDLHSELNLSSLELGDSALYFCASSHTGGGFYEQYFGPGTRLTVT.

This clone was recorded only once. The chain carries TRBV7-2 and TRBJ1-5, with D tentatively TRBD1 (5 bases). Looked up from germline, CDR1 is SGHTA and CDR2 is FQGNSA. Trimming removed 1 base from V and 4 bases from J, with 8 bases in between. The CDR3 spans 14 residues. The CDR3: CASSLVRGNQPQHF. CDR3 nucleotides: TGTGCCAGCAGCTTAGTTCGGGGGAATCAGCCCCAGCATTTT.

The V call is TRBV11-2, the J call TRBJ1-5, with unresolved D. Germline V CDR1 and CDR2: SGHAT, FQNNGV. The ends were cut back, 1 base at V and 7 bases at J, with 14 bases in the middle. The CDR3 runs 15 residues. The CDR3 region is CASSLGPADGQPQHF. The CDR3 region has the DNA TGTGCCAGCAGCTTAGGGCCTGCAGATGGGCAGCCCCAGCATTTT.

The gene calls are TRBV27 and TRBJ1-6, with 7 bases identical to TRBD1. CDR3 length: 14 residues. The trim removed 7 bases at V and 7 bases at J, leaving 7 bases unmatched. Germline values: CDR1 MNHEY, CDR2 SMNVEV (reference sequence). The CDR3 is CASKEDRDNSPLHF. The CDR3 DNA reads TGTGCCAGCAAGGAAGACAGGGACAATTCACCCCTCCACTTT.

V is TRBV4-3 and J is TRBJ2-7; D possibly corresponds to TRBD1 (5 bases). Trimming cost V 4 bases and J 0 bases, with 7 bases left between them. CDR3 length: 13 amino acids. Germline values: CDR1 LGHNA, CDR2 YSLEER. The CDR3 DNA reads TGCGCCAGCAGCCGAGACAGCTCCTACGAGCAGTACTTC. This codes for CASSRDSSYEQYF.

The V and J genes are TRBV2 and TRBJ1-1; D not resolved. Trimming removed 7 bases at V and 0 bases at J, with 9 bases between. This CDR3 has 13 residues. Germline-derived CDR1 and CDR2 are SNHLY and FYNNEI. CDR3 protein: CASTTDMNTEAFF. The DNA for the CDR3 is TGTGCCAGCACCACCGACATGAACACTGAAGCTTTCTTT.

The gene calls are TRBV25-1 and TRBJ2-7; the match to TRBD1 covers 9 bases. Losses at the gene ends were 3 bases for V and 6 bases for J; bases not matched to a gene: 9. Germline CDR1 reads MGHDK; CDR2 reads SYGVNS. This CDR3 region has 15 residues. The CDR3: CASSEGAGTGREQYF. CDR3 coding DNA: TGTGCCAGCAGTGAGGGGGCAGGGACAGGGCGCGAGCAGTACTTC.